The clone carrying this TCR beta chain was observed at least ten times. The source of the sample is a study of T cells in Graves' hyperthyroidism and ophthalmopathy. Germline trimming cut 1 base from V and 6 bases from J; bases unmatched to any gene: 8. In germline, CDR1 is SGHVS, CDR2 FNYEAQ. The CDR3 has 17 amino acids. There were TCR beta CDR3 regions amplified from RNA transcripts. First-round RT-PCR of the TCR CDR3 relied on the HTBI primer set. MiXCR was run by TCRdb on the multiplex PCR reads, yielding one entry per CDR3 protein. The top ten hold more than 7% of the sample, which has almost 600,000 distinct CDR3 sequences, just over 45% seen once.

The chain recombines TRBV7-6 with TRBJ2-7; 14 bases map to TRBD2. The sequence derives from a young woman with Graves' hyperthyroidism. The sequenced sample was peripheral blood or thyroid tissue (not recorded which). This CDR3 is CASSLDLGLAGASEQYF. The CDR3 bases are TGTGCCAGCAGCTTAGACCTGGGACTAGCGGGAGCAAGCGAGCAGTACTTC.